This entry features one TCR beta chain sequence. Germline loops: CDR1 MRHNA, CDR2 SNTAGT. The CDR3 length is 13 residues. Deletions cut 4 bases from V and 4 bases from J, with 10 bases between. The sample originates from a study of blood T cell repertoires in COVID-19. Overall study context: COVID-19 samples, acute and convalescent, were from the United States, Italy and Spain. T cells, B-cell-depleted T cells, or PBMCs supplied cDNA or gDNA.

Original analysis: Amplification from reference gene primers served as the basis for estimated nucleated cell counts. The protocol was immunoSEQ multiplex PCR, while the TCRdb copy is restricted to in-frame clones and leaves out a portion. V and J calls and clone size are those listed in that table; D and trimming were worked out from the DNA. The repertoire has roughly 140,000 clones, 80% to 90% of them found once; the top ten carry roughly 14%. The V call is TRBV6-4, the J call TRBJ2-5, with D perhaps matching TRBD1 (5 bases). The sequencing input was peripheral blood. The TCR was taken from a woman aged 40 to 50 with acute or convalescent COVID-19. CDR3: CASSGDSGETQYF. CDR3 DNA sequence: TGTGCCAGCAGTGGAGACAGTGGAGAGACCCAGTACTTC.